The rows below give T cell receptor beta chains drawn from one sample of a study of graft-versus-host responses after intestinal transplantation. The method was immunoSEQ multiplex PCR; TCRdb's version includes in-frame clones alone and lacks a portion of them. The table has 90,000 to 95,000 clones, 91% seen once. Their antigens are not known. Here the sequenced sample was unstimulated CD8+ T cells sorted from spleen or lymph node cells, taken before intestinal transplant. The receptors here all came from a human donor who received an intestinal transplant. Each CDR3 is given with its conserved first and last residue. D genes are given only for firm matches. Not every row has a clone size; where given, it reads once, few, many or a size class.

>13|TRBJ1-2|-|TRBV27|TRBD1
CASIDGTGYGYTF
TGTGCCAGCATTGACGGGACAGGCTATGGCTACACCTTC
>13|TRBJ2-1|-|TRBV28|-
CASSLSQIAEQFF
TGTGCCAGCAGTTTATCCCAGATAGCTGAGCAGTTCTTC
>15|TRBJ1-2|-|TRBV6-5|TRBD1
CASSRGTGLNYGYTF
TGTGCCAGCAGTCGCGGGACAGGGCTTAACTATGGCTACACCTTC
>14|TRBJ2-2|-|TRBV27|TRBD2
CASSGLAVTGELFF
TGTGCCAGCTCGGGACTAGCGGTGACCGGGGAGCTGTTTTTT
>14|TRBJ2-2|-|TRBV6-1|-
CASSERRGAGELFF
TGTGCCAGCAGTGAACGCAGGGGTGCCGGGGAGCTGTTTTTT
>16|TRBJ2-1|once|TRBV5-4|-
CASSRLRDNFYNEQFF
TGTGCCAGCAGCCGCCTCCGGGACAATTTTTACAATGAGCAGTTCTTC
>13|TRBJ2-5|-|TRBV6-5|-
CANSYGREETQYF
TGTGCCAACAGTTATGGCAGGGAAGAGACCCAGTACTTC
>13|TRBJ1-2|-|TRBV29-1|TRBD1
CSVWTGTDYGYTF
TGCAGCGTTTGGACAGGAACTGACTATGGCTACACCTTC
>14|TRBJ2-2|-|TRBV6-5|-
CASSYSRGTGELFF
TGTGCCAGCAGTTACTCGAGAGGGACCGGGGAGCTGTTTTTT
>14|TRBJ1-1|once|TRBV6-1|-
CASSESRANTEAFF
TGTGCCAGCAGTGAAAGCAGGGCCAACACTGAAGCTTTCTTT
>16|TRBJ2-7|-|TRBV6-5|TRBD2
CASSYYRTGGPYEQYF
TGTGCCAGCAGTTATTATCGGACGGGAGGGCCTTACGAGCAGTACTTC
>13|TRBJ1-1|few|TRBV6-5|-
CASNGQPNTEAFF
TGTGCCAGCAACGGACAGCCGAACACTGAAGCTTTCTTT
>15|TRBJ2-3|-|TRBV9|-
CASSPLGLITDTQYF
TGTGCCAGCAGCCCCCTGGGGCTGATCACAGATACGCAGTATTTT
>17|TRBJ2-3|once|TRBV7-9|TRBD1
CASSFTRDRVSTDTQYF
TGTGCCAGCAGCTTCACCCGGGACAGGGTTAGCACAGATACGCAGTATTTT
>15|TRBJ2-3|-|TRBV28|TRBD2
CASSDRGGSTDTQYF
TGTGCCAGCAGCGACCGGGGAGGGAGCACAGATACGCAGTATTTT
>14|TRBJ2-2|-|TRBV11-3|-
CASSPGWNTGELFF
TGTGCCAGCAGCCCCGGTTGGAACACCGGGGAGCTGTTTTTT
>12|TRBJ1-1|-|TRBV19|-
CASSIGGPEAFF
TGTGCCAGTAGTATAGGCGGGCCTGAAGCTTTCTTT
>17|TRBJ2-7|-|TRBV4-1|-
CASSPRMTADNLYEQYF
TGCGCCAGCAGCCCAAGGATGACAGCTGATAATCTCTACGAGCAGTACTTC
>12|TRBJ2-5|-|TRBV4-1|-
CASSQDRETQYF
TGCGCCAGCAGCCAAGATCGGGAGACCCAGTACTTC
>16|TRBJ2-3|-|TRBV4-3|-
CASSQGSWGVTDTQYF
TGCGCCAGCAGCCAAGGGAGTTGGGGAGTCACAGATACGCAGTATTTT
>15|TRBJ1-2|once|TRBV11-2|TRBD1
CASSPRDRVNYGYTF
TGTGCCAGCAGCCCCCGGGACAGGGTGAACTATGGCTACACCTTC
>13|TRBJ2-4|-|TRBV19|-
CASSAGGINIQYF
TGTGCCAGTAGTGCCGGCGGGATAAACATTCAGTACTTC
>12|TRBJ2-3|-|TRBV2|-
CASIPARDTQYF
TGTGCCAGCATCCCAGCGAGGGATACGCAGTATTTT
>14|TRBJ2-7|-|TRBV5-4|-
CASSLGTGGYEQYF
TGTGCCAGCAGCCTAGGGACTGGAGGGTACGAGCAGTACTTC
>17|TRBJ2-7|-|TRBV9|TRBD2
CASSVEGRGLAPYEQYF
TGTGCCAGCAGCGTAGAAGGGAGGGGACTAGCGCCCTACGAGCAGTACTTC
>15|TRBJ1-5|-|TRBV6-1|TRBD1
CAIPDREGSNQPQHF
TGTGCCATCCCGGACAGGGAAGGAAGCAATCAGCCCCAGCATTTT
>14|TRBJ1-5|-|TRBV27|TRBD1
CASSPGQNNQPQHF
TGTGCCAGCAGCCCGGGACAGAATAATCAGCCCCAGCATTTT
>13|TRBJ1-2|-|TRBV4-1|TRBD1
CASSSRTGNGYTF
TGCGCCAGCAGCTCCCGGACAGGGAACGGCTACACCTTC
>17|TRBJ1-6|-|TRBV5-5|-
CASSLRGKGWNNSPLHF
TGTGCCAGCAGCCTGAGGGGGAAGGGGTGGAATAATTCACCCCTCCACTTT
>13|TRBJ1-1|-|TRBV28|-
CASSLGGQGEAFF
TGTGCCAGCAGTTTGGGGGGGCAAGGTGAAGCTTTCTTT
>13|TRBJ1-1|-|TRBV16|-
CASSPPGFVDTFF
TGTGCCAGCAGTCCCCCGGGTTTTGTAGATACTTTCTTT
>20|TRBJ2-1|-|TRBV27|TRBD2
CASRIQGLAVPPWGANEQFF
TGTGCCAGCAGAATACAGGGACTAGCGGTCCCACCGTGGGGTGCCAATGAGCAGTTCTTC
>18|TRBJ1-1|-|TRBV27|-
CASSLAFRTEGMNTEAFF
TGTGCCAGCAGTTTAGCCTTTCGGACAGAAGGGATGAACACTGAAGCTTTCTTT
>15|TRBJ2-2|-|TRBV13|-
CASTPTDSNTGELFF
TGTGCCAGCACCCCGACAGACTCCAACACCGGGGAGCTGTTTTTT
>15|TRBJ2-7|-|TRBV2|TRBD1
CASRFTGGDPLEQYF
TGTGCCAGCAGATTTACAGGGGGTGACCCCCTCGAGCAGTACTTC
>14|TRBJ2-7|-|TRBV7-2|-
CASSLYNFPYEQYF
TGTGCCAGCAGCTTATATAATTTTCCCTACGAGCAGTACTTC
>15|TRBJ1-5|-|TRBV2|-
CASSAGLDSNQPQHF
TGTGCCAGCTCGGCGGGGCTCGATAGCAATCAGCCCCAGCATTTT
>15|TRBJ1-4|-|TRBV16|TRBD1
CASSTRGRGDEKLFF
TGTGCCAGCAGCACTCGGGGCAGGGGGGACGAAAAACTGTTTTTT
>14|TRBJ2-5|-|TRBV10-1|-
CASSERRGQETQYF
TGCGCCAGCAGTGAGCGCAGGGGTCAAGAGACCCAGTACTTC
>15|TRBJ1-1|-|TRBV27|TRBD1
CASSPQGAMNTEAFF
TGTGCCAGCAGCCCACAGGGGGCCATGAACACTGAAGCTTTCTTT
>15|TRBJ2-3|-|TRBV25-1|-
CASSEWGAGPDTQYF
TGTGCCAGCAGTGAATGGGGAGCGGGCCCAGATACGCAGTATTTT
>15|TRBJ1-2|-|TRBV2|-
CASREDRTNWYGYTF
TGTGCCAGCAGGGAAGACAGGACAAACTGGTATGGCTACACCTTC
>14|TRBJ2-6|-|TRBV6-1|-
CARVTVSGANVLTF
TGTGCCAGGGTGACAGTCTCTGGGGCCAACGTCCTGACTTTC
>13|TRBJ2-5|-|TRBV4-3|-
CASSQDGKETQYF
TGCGCCAGCAGCCAAGACGGGAAAGAGACCCAGTACTTC
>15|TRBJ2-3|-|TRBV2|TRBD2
CASERTSGNLDTQYF
TGTGCCAGCGAACGGACTAGCGGAAACTTAGATACGCAGTATTTT
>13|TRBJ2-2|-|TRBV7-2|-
CASRPSGTGELFF
TGTGCCAGCAGACCAAGCGGGACCGGGGAGCTGTTTTTT
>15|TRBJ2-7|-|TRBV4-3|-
CASSQDDSDSYEQYF
TGCGCCAGCAGCCAAGATGACAGTGACTCCTACGAGCAGTACTTC
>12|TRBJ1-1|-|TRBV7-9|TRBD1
CASSPQGVEAFF
TGTGCCAGCAGCCCCCAGGGGGTTGAAGCTTTCTTT
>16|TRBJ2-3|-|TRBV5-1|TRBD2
CASSLRSGGRTDTQYF
TGCGCCAGCAGCTTAAGGAGCGGGGGGCGCACAGATACGCAGTATTTT
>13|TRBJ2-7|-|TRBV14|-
CASSQWLLSEQYF
TGTGCCAGCAGCCAATGGCTCCTCTCCGAGCAGTACTTC
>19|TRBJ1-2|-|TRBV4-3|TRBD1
CASREVVLTGGGLDDGYTF
TGCGCCAGCAGGGAGGTTGTATTAACAGGGGGTGGCCTTGACGATGGCTACACCTTC
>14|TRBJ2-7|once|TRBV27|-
CASGHRPYSYEQYF
TGTGCCAGCGGACACAGGCCCTACTCCTACGAGCAGTACTTC
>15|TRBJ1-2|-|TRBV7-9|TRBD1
CASRPSRTGVYGYTF
TGTGCCAGCAGGCCGTCCAGGACAGGGGTCTATGGCTACACCTTC
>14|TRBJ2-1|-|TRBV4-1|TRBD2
CASSQDGRDNEQFF
TGCGCCAGCAGCCAAGACGGGAGGGACAATGAGCAGTTCTTC
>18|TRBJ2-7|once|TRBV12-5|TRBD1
CASGLTRTGSTNSYEQYF
TGTGCTAGTGGTTTAACCCGGACAGGCAGCACCAACTCCTACGAGCAGTACTTC
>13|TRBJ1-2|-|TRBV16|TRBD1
CASSPGQSYGYTF
TGTGCCAGCAGCCCGGGACAGTCCTATGGCTACACCTTC
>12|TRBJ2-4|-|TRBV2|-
CASRPGLNIQYF
TGTGCCAGCAGGCCGGGACTAAACATTCAGTACTTC
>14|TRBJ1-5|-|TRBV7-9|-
CASSPGQNNQPQHF
TGTGCCAGCAGCCCCGGACAGAATAATCAGCCCCAGCATTTT
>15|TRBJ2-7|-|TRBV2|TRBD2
CASTGGEEIMLEQYF
TGTGCCAGCACCGGGGGGGAGGAGATAATGTTAGAGCAGTACTTC